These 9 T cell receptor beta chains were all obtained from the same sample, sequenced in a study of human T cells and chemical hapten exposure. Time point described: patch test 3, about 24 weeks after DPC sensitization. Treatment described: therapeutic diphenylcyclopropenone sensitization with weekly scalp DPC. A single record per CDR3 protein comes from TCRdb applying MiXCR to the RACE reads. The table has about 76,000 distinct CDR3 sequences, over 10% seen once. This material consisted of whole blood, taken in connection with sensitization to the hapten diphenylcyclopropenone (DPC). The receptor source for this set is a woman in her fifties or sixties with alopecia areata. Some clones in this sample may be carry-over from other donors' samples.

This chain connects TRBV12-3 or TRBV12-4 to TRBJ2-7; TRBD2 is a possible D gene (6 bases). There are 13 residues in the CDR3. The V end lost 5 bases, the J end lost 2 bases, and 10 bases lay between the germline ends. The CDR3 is CASSIGGPYEQYF. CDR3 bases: TGTGCCAGCAGTATCGGGGGACCCTACGAGCAGTACTTC.

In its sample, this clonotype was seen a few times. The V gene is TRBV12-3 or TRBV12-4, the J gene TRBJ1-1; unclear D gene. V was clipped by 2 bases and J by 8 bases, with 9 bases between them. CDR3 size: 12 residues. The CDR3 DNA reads TGTGCCAGCAGTTTACTGCAGGAGGAAGCTTTCTTT. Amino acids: CASSLLQEEAFF.

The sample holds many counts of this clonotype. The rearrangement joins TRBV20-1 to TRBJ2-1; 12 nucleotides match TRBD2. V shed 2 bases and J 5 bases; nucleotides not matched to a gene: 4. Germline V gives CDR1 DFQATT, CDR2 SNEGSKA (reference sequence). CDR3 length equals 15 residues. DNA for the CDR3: TGCAGTGCTAGACCTAGCGGGAGGGCCAACAATGAGCAGTTCTTC. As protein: CSARPSGRANNEQFF.

This chain's CDR3 is CSVDPRGDTQYF. The CDR3 bases are TGCAGCGTTGACCCTAGGGGAGATACGCAGTATTTT. V usage is TRBV29-1 and J usage is TRBJ2-3, with D possibly TRBD1 on 5 matching bases. The germline V gene has CDR1 SQVTM and CDR2 ANQGSEA. Trimming stripped 3 bases from V and 5 bases from J, with 9 bases between. CDR3 size: 12 residues.

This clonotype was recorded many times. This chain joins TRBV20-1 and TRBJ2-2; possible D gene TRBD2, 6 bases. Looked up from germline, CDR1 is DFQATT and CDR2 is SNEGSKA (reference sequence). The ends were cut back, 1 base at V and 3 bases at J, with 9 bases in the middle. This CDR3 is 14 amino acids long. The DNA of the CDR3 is TGCAGTGCTAGAGGTGGGACTGACACCGGGGAGCTGTTTTTT. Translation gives CSARGGTDTGELFF.

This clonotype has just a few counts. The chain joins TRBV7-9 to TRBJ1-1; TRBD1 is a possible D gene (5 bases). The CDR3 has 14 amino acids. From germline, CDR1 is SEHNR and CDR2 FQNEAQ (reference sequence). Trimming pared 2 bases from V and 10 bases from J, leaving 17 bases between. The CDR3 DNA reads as TGTGCCAGCAGCTTATCAGGGAGCGAAGCGGGAGCTTTCTTT. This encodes CASSLSGSEAGAFF.

This chain's CDR3 is CASSRLAGGASYNEQFF. CDR3 DNA: TGTGCCAGCAGTCGACTAGCGGGGGGAGCGTCCTACAATGAGCAGTTCTTC. The chain is built from TRBV6-5 and TRBJ2-1; 13 nucleotides align to TRBD2. The V gene end was trimmed by 5 bases and the J gene end by 1 base; junction bases not matched to a gene: 5. Germline-derived CDR1 and CDR2 are MNHEY and SVGAGI. This CDR3 spans 17 amino acids.

This chain's CDR3 is CASSLEPSRSYEQYF. The CDR3 DNA reads TGTGCCAGCAGCTTAGAGCCTAGCCGATCCTACGAGCAGTACTTC. The V and J genes are TRBV11-2 and TRBJ2-7; possible D gene TRBD2, 5 bases. Germline V CDR1 and CDR2: SGHAT, FQNNGV. V lost 0 bases to trimming and J lost 1 base, with 10 bases between them. CDR3 size: 15 residues.

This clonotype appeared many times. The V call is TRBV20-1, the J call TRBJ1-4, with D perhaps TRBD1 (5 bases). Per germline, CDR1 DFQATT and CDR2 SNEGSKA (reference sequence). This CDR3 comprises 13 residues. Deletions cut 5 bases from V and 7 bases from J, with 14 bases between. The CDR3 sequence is CSAATGTGEKLFF. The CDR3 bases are TGCAGTGCTGCTACGGGGACCGGTGAAAAACTGTTTTTT.